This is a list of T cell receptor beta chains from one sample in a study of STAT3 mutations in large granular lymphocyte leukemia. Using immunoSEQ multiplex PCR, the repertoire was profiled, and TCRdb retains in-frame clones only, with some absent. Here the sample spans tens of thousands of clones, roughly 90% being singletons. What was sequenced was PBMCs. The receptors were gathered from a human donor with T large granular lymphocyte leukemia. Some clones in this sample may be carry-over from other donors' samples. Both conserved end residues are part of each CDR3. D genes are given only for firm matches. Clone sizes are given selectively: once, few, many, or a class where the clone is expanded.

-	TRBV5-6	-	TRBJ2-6	TGTGCCAGCAGCTTGGTAGGCAACGTCCTGACTTTC	CASSLVGNVLTF
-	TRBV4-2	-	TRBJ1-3	TGTGCCAGCAGCCAAAACACGGGACTCTCTGGAAACACCATATATTTT	CASSQNTGLSGNTIYF
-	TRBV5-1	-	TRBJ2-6	TGCGCCAGCAGCTCCGGCGACTCTGGGGCCAACGTCCTGACTTTC	CASSSGDSGANVLTF
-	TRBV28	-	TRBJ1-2	TGTGCCAGCAGCCTTAGTAGGGGACATTCTAAATACACCTTC	CASSLSRGHSKYTF
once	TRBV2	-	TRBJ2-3	TGTGCCAGCAGGGACGGTACAGATACGCAGTATTTT	CASRDGTDTQYF
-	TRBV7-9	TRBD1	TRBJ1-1	TGTGCCAGCAGCAAAAGGGGACAGGGGACGACAATGGCGGCTTTCTTT	CASSKRGQGTTMAAFF
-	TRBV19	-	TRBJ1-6	TGTGCCAGTAGTATCACTCCGGGGGACAATTCACCCCTCCACTTT	CASSITPGDNSPLHF
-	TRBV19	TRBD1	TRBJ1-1	TGTGCCAGTAGCGTACTCAGGGGGCTGAACACTGAAGCTTTCTTT	CASSVLRGLNTEAFF
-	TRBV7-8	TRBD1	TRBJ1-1	TGTGCCAGCAGCTTGGAAAGGGGGCTAGGCACTGAAGCTTTCTTT	CASSLERGLGTEAFF
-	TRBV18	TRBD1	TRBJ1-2	TGTGCCAGCTCACAAGGGACAGTACCAGCCTATGGCTACACCTTC	CASSQGTVPAYGYTF
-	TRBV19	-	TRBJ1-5	TGTGCCAGTAGGTCGGTGAGCAGGGGCAATCAGCCCCAGCATTTT	CASRSVSRGNQPQHF
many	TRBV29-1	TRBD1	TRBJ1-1	TGCAGCGTTGAAACAGGGGGCGTATACACTGAAGCTTTCTTT	CSVETGGVYTEAFF
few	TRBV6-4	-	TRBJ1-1	TGTGCCAGCAGTCCCGGCGCTAACACTGAAGCTTTCTTT	CASSPGANTEAFF
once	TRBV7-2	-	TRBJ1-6	TGTGCCAGCGCAGGGGCGAAAAATTCACCCCTCCACTTT	CASAGAKNSPLHF
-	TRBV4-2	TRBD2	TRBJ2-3	TGTGCCAGCAGCCAAGACACTAGCGGGGGTCCAGATACGCAGTATTTT	CASSQDTSGGPDTQYF
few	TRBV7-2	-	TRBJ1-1	TGTGCCAGCAGCTCGCTGTCGCGGACTGAAGCTTTCTTT	CASSSLSRTEAFF